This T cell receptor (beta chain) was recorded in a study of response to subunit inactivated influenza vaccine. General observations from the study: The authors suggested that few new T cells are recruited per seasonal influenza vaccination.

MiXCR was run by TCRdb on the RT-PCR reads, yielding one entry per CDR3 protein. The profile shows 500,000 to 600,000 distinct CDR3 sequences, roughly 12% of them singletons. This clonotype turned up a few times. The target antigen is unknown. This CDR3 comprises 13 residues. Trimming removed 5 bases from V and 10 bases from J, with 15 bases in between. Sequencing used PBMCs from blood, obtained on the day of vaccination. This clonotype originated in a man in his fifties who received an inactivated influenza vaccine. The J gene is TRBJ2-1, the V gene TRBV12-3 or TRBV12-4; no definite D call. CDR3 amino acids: CASSTTTVAEQFF. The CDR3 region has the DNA TGTGCCAGCAGTACTACCACGGTGGCGGAGCAGTTCTTC.